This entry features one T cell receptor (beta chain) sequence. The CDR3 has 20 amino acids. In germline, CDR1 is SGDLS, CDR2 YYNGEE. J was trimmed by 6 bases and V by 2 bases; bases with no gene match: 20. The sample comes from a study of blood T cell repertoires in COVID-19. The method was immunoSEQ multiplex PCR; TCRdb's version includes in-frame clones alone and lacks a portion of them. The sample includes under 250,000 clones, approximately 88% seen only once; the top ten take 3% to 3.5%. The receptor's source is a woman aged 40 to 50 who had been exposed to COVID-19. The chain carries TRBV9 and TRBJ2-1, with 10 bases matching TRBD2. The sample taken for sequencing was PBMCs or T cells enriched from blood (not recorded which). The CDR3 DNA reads TGTGCCAGCAGCGTGAGACCGGGACTAGCGTCACGGGGGGGATTCAATGAGCAGTTCTTC. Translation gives CASSVRPGLASRGGFNEQFF.